Listed below are T cell receptor beta chains from one sample, sequenced in a study of cytomegalovirus exposure and HLA in healthy donors. Sequencing used immunoSEQ multiplex PCR; TCRdb keeps in-frame clones, though not all of them. The sample holds over 100,000 clones, 74% seen once. Sequencing was performed on PBMCs. The receptor source for this set is a male donor in good health and CMV-seronegative. Each CDR3 is given with its conserved first and last residue. The order of the fields is CDR3 DNA, CDR3 protein, J gene, CDR3 length, V gene, D gene, clone size. The D gene is left open where the match is weak. Clone size, where shown, is once, few, many, or a class for clones that have expanded.

cdr3_nt: TGCAGCGTTGATACATCTAGCTCCTACAATGAGCAGTTCTTC
cdr3_aa: CSVDTSSSYNEQFF
j_call: TRBJ2-1
cdr3_length: 14
v_call: TRBV29-1
d_call: .
clone_size: .

cdr3_nt: TGTGCCAGCAGCGAGAGGGGGCCCCGGGGGGAGCTGTTTTTT
cdr3_aa: CASSERGPRGELFF
j_call: TRBJ2-2
cdr3_length: 14
v_call: TRBV7-2
d_call: TRBD1
clone_size: few

cdr3_nt: TGTGCCAGCAGCCAAGCTACAGTCACAGATACGCAGTATTTT
cdr3_aa: CASSQATVTDTQYF
j_call: TRBJ2-3
cdr3_length: 14
v_call: TRBV7-9
d_call: .
clone_size: .

cdr3_nt: TGTGCCAGCAGTCCCGGGGAGGGCACAGATACGCAGTATTTT
cdr3_aa: CASSPGEGTDTQYF
j_call: TRBJ2-3
cdr3_length: 14
v_call: TRBV9
d_call: .
clone_size: .

cdr3_nt: TGTGCCAGCACCCCCAGGGGGTCTTCTGGCTACACCTTC
cdr3_aa: CASTPRGSSGYTF
j_call: TRBJ1-2
cdr3_length: 13
v_call: TRBV6-5
d_call: TRBD1
clone_size: .

cdr3_nt: TGTGCCAGCAGCTCACTAGCGGGAGGTAGCCACGAGCAGTACTTC
cdr3_aa: CASSSLAGGSHEQYF
j_call: TRBJ2-7
cdr3_length: 15
v_call: TRBV5-4
d_call: TRBD2
clone_size: .

cdr3_nt: TGTGCCAGCAGCTTGCAGGGAATGGGGACAGATACGCAGTATTTT
cdr3_aa: CASSLQGMGTDTQYF
j_call: TRBJ2-3
cdr3_length: 15
v_call: TRBV7-3
d_call: .
clone_size: .

cdr3_nt: TGTGCCAGCAGCCTACGGGAGTCCTTAAGAGCTTTCTTT
cdr3_aa: CASSLRESLRAFF
j_call: TRBJ1-1
cdr3_length: 13
v_call: TRBV7-9
d_call: .
clone_size: few

cdr3_nt: TGCAGCGTTGACCGGGGAAACACCGGGGAGCTGTTTTTT
cdr3_aa: CSVDRGNTGELFF
j_call: TRBJ2-2
cdr3_length: 13
v_call: TRBV29-1
d_call: .
clone_size: .

cdr3_nt: TGTGCCAGCAGCCCTACGAGACTAGCGGGAGTCCACGAGCAGTACTTC
cdr3_aa: CASSPTRLAGVHEQYF
j_call: TRBJ2-7
cdr3_length: 16
v_call: TRBV7-8
d_call: TRBD2
clone_size: .

cdr3_nt: TGTGCCACTGGGCCCAGGGGGGAGCTGTTTTTT
cdr3_aa: CATGPRGELFF
j_call: TRBJ2-2
cdr3_length: 11
v_call: TRBV2
d_call: .
clone_size: few

cdr3_nt: TGTGCCAGCAGCTTAGGACTAGCGGGAGGCTTAAATACGCAGTATTTT
cdr3_aa: CASSLGLAGGLNTQYF
j_call: TRBJ2-3
cdr3_length: 16
v_call: TRBV7-9
d_call: TRBD2
clone_size: few

cdr3_nt: TGTGCCAGCAGTTTGTCACAGGGGGACACCGGGGAGCTGTTTTTT
cdr3_aa: CASSLSQGDTGELFF
j_call: TRBJ2-2
cdr3_length: 15
v_call: TRBV28
d_call: TRBD1
clone_size: once

cdr3_nt: TGTGCCAGCAGCCAAGTTTTCAGGGGAGACTATGGCTACACCTTC
cdr3_aa: CASSQVFRGDYGYTF
j_call: TRBJ1-2
cdr3_length: 15
v_call: TRBV4-2
d_call: .
clone_size: .

cdr3_nt: TGCGCCAGCAGCCCCACTCAGACAGGGAGGAATGAGCAGTTCTTC
cdr3_aa: CASSPTQTGRNEQFF
j_call: TRBJ2-1
cdr3_length: 15
v_call: TRBV5-1
d_call: .
clone_size: .

cdr3_nt: TGTGCCAGCAGGATACAGGTTTTCTCCTACGAGCAGTACTTC
cdr3_aa: CASRIQVFSYEQYF
j_call: TRBJ2-7
cdr3_length: 14
v_call: TRBV2
d_call: .
clone_size: .

cdr3_nt: TGTGCCAGTACCGGACAGGGATCCTCCTACGAGCAGTACTTC
cdr3_aa: CASTGQGSSYEQYF
j_call: TRBJ2-7
cdr3_length: 14
v_call: TRBV19
d_call: TRBD1
clone_size: .

cdr3_nt: TGTGCCAGCAGTCAGGCTAAGGAGCAGTTCTTC
cdr3_aa: CASSQAKEQFF
j_call: TRBJ2-1
cdr3_length: 11
v_call: TRBV6-6
d_call: .
clone_size: .

cdr3_nt: TGTGCCTGGGGCGACAGGGCGGCCGGGGCCAACGTCCTGACTTTC
cdr3_aa: CAWGDRAAGANVLTF
j_call: TRBJ2-6
cdr3_length: 15
v_call: TRBV30
d_call: TRBD1
clone_size: .

cdr3_nt: TGCAGCGTTGAATTCCGGACAGGGGGCTACGAGCAGTACTTC
cdr3_aa: CSVEFRTGGYEQYF
j_call: TRBJ2-7
cdr3_length: 14
v_call: TRBV29-1
d_call: TRBD1
clone_size: few

cdr3_nt: TGTGCCAGCAGGCTGGGACACGGAGCCTACAATGAGCAGTTCTTC
cdr3_aa: CASRLGHGAYNEQFF
j_call: TRBJ2-1
cdr3_length: 15
v_call: TRBV7-3
d_call: .
clone_size: .

cdr3_nt: TGTGCCAGCAGCTTGTTAACCACTACACAACGCTTCTACGAGCAGTACTTC
cdr3_aa: CASSLLTTTQRFYEQYF
j_call: TRBJ2-7
cdr3_length: 17
v_call: TRBV5-6
d_call: .
clone_size: .

cdr3_nt: TGTGCCAGCACGGAAGGGGTGCCCGCTGAAGCTTTCTTT
cdr3_aa: CASTEGVPAEAFF
j_call: TRBJ1-1
cdr3_length: 13
v_call: TRBV7-2
d_call: .
clone_size: .

cdr3_nt: TGTGCCAGCAGCTTGGCGGGGGTCCAAGAGACCCAGTACTTC
cdr3_aa: CASSLAGVQETQYF
j_call: TRBJ2-5
cdr3_length: 14
v_call: TRBV11-2
d_call: TRBD2
clone_size: .

cdr3_nt: TGTGCCAGCAGTTACTCGTCCCAGGGGAACACCATATATTTT
cdr3_aa: CASSYSSQGNTIYF
j_call: TRBJ1-3
cdr3_length: 14
v_call: TRBV6-6
d_call: .
clone_size: .

cdr3_nt: TGTGCCTGGAGTGGCCCTCGACAGGGATCAGCTTTCTTT
cdr3_aa: CAWSGPRQGSAFF
j_call: TRBJ1-1
cdr3_length: 13
v_call: TRBV30
d_call: TRBD1
clone_size: .

cdr3_nt: TGTGCCAGCAACTCGGGACAGGGGGACACTGAAGCTTTCTTT
cdr3_aa: CASNSGQGDTEAFF
j_call: TRBJ1-1
cdr3_length: 14
v_call: TRBV11-1
d_call: TRBD1
clone_size: .

cdr3_nt: TGTGCCAGCAGTGAGGGACAGGTCAATCAGCCCCAGCATTTT
cdr3_aa: CASSEGQVNQPQHF
j_call: TRBJ1-5
cdr3_length: 14
v_call: TRBV2
d_call: TRBD1
clone_size: few

cdr3_nt: TGCGCCAGCAGCCAAGCAGGGTTGGGCAATCAGCCCCAGCATTTT
cdr3_aa: CASSQAGLGNQPQHF
j_call: TRBJ1-5
cdr3_length: 15
v_call: TRBV4-1
d_call: .
clone_size: few

cdr3_nt: TGTGCCAGCAGCCAGGGAATCGGTGTGCCAGGAAGGTATGGCTACACCTTC
cdr3_aa: CASSQGIGVPGRYGYTF
j_call: TRBJ1-2
cdr3_length: 17
v_call: TRBV7-9
d_call: .
clone_size: few

cdr3_nt: TGTGCCAGCAGCTCAGATGGGACTCGTCAGCCCCAGCATTTT
cdr3_aa: CASSSDGTRQPQHF
j_call: TRBJ1-5
cdr3_length: 14
v_call: TRBV5-4
d_call: .
clone_size: .

cdr3_nt: TGTTCCAGCAGCTTGTTTGGTCAGGGGGTTCGCAATCAGCCCCAGCATTTT
cdr3_aa: CSSSLFGQGVRNQPQHF
j_call: TRBJ1-5
cdr3_length: 17
v_call: TRBV7-9
d_call: TRBD1
clone_size: .

cdr3_nt: TGTGCCAGCCGCGAACCCCCGGGGTATGGCTACACCTTC
cdr3_aa: CASREPPGYGYTF
j_call: TRBJ1-2
cdr3_length: 13
v_call: TRBV28
d_call: .
clone_size: once

cdr3_nt: TGTGCCAGCAGTACCGGGACAAACCCGAAACTGTTTTTT
cdr3_aa: CASSTGTNPKLFF
j_call: TRBJ1-4
cdr3_length: 13
v_call: TRBV2
d_call: .
clone_size: .

cdr3_nt: TGTGCCAGCAGTTTCCAAGGGGACAGTCAGCCCCAGCATTTT
cdr3_aa: CASSFQGDSQPQHF
j_call: TRBJ1-5
cdr3_length: 14
v_call: TRBV28
d_call: TRBD1
clone_size: .

cdr3_nt: TGTGCCAGCAGTGGGTCCGGCGGGAGGGGCTGGGGTGAGAGCAATGAGCAGTTCTTC
cdr3_aa: CASSGSGGRGWGESNEQFF
j_call: TRBJ2-1
cdr3_length: 19
v_call: TRBV2
d_call: TRBD2
clone_size: .

cdr3_nt: TGCGCCAGCAGCTTGGGTCCCCGACAGGGGGGCCGAACAGATACGCAGTATTTT
cdr3_aa: CASSLGPRQGGRTDTQYF
j_call: TRBJ2-3
cdr3_length: 18
v_call: TRBV5-1
d_call: TRBD1
clone_size: once

cdr3_nt: TGTGCCAGCAGCTTGGGACAGGGGGCGGGCGCTGAAGCTTTCTTT
cdr3_aa: CASSLGQGAGAEAFF
j_call: TRBJ1-1
cdr3_length: 15
v_call: TRBV5-4
d_call: TRBD1
clone_size: .

cdr3_nt: TGCAGTGCGGGACAATCAGAGACCCAGTACTTC
cdr3_aa: CSAGQSETQYF
j_call: TRBJ2-5
cdr3_length: 11
v_call: TRBV20-1
d_call: .
clone_size: few

cdr3_nt: TGTGCCAGTATGGGGGGTGCTAGCACAGATACGCAGTATTTT
cdr3_aa: CASMGGASTDTQYF
j_call: TRBJ2-3
cdr3_length: 14
v_call: TRBV19
d_call: .
clone_size: few

cdr3_nt: TGCGCCAGCAGTCAATCACTCTTACAGGGAGACACCGGGGAGCTGTTTTTT
cdr3_aa: CASSQSLLQGDTGELFF
j_call: TRBJ2-2
cdr3_length: 17
v_call: TRBV23-1
d_call: .
clone_size: .

cdr3_nt: TGTGCCAGTATGCAGGTCTACGAGCAGTACTTC
cdr3_aa: CASMQVYEQYF
j_call: TRBJ2-7
cdr3_length: 11
v_call: TRBV6-1
d_call: .
clone_size: .

cdr3_nt: TGTGCCAGTAGTATATACCGGGACAGGGCTGAGGCTTTCTTT
cdr3_aa: CASSIYRDRAEAFF
j_call: TRBJ1-1
cdr3_length: 14
v_call: TRBV19
d_call: TRBD1
clone_size: .

cdr3_nt: TGTGCCAGCAGCTCGAGAAGGGGGAACACTGAAGCTTTCTTT
cdr3_aa: CASSSRRGNTEAFF
j_call: TRBJ1-1
cdr3_length: 14
v_call: TRBV7-9
d_call: .
clone_size: .

cdr3_nt: TGTGCCAGCAGCCAAGGTAGCGGGGAAGAGACCCAGTACTTC
cdr3_aa: CASSQGSGEETQYF
j_call: TRBJ2-5
cdr3_length: 14
v_call: TRBV4-2
d_call: TRBD2
clone_size: few

cdr3_nt: TGTGCCAGCAGTTTAGTGGGAGGGTCCTACAATGAGCAGTTCTTC
cdr3_aa: CASSLVGGSYNEQFF
j_call: TRBJ2-1
cdr3_length: 15
v_call: TRBV27
d_call: TRBD2
clone_size: .

cdr3_nt: TGTGCCAGCAGTCCCCTACTAGCGGGAGGGCCCAATGAGCAGTTCTTC
cdr3_aa: CASSPLLAGGPNEQFF
j_call: TRBJ2-1
cdr3_length: 16
v_call: TRBV28
d_call: TRBD2
clone_size: .

cdr3_nt: TGTGCCAGCAGCGTAGGGGCGGGACGTGACGAGCAGTACTTC
cdr3_aa: CASSVGAGRDEQYF
j_call: TRBJ2-7
cdr3_length: 14
v_call: TRBV9
d_call: .
clone_size: few

cdr3_nt: TGTGCCAGCAGCTTGGGGACTAGCACAGATACGCAGTATTTT
cdr3_aa: CASSLGTSTDTQYF
j_call: TRBJ2-3
cdr3_length: 14
v_call: TRBV5-4
d_call: .
clone_size: .

cdr3_nt: TGTGCCAGCAGTTACTCGACAGGGGAATGGGTCGGGGAGCTGTTTTTT
cdr3_aa: CASSYSTGEWVGELFF
j_call: TRBJ2-2
cdr3_length: 16
v_call: TRBV6-5
d_call: TRBD1
clone_size: .

cdr3_nt: TGTGCCAGCAGCTTAGGCGCACTAGCCGCTTACACAGATACGCAGTATTTT
cdr3_aa: CASSLGALAAYTDTQYF
j_call: TRBJ2-3
cdr3_length: 17
v_call: TRBV13
d_call: .
clone_size: once

cdr3_nt: TGTGCCAGTACCGCGACAGGGGGGGGTAATGAGCAGTTCTTC
cdr3_aa: CASTATGGGNEQFF
j_call: TRBJ2-1
cdr3_length: 14
v_call: TRBV19
d_call: TRBD1
clone_size: .

cdr3_nt: TGTGCCAGCACCCCGGGGGTGCGGGGTGAAAAACTGTTTTTT
cdr3_aa: CASTPGVRGEKLFF
j_call: TRBJ1-4
cdr3_length: 14
v_call: TRBV28
d_call: .
clone_size: .

cdr3_nt: TGTGCCAGCAGCTATTTTCTGGAGGGGGAAGCTTTCTTT
cdr3_aa: CASSYFLEGEAFF
j_call: TRBJ1-1
cdr3_length: 13
v_call: TRBV5-5
d_call: .
clone_size: .

cdr3_nt: TGTGCCAGCAGCTTGGCAGTTGAGGGCACCTACTATGGCTACACCTTC
cdr3_aa: CASSLAVEGTYYGYTF
j_call: TRBJ1-2
cdr3_length: 16
v_call: TRBV5-4
d_call: .
clone_size: .